Shown below are 30 T cell receptor beta chains from a single sample sequenced in a study of shared clonotypes between healthy human individuals. Sequenced by immunoSEQ multiplex PCR; TCRdb stores in-frame clones only, minus some. The sample carries about 820,000 clones, 85% to 95% recorded once. Naivety among CD8 cells was defined by CD45RO negativity and positive CCR7 selection, thereby excluding terminally differentiated effector memory CD45RA+ cells. Sequenced material: naive CD8+ T cells sorted from blood. These receptors were taken from a man younger than 40 in good health.

The rearrangement uses TRBV9 and TRBJ2-1; D may be TRBD1 (6 bases). Trimming stripped 1 base from V and 2 bases from J, with 10 bases between. Germline-derived CDR1 and CDR2 are SGDLS and YYNGEE. This CDR3 has 15 amino acids. The CDR3: CASSVKGVTYNEQFF. The DNA of the CDR3 is TGTGCCAGCAGCGTAAAGGGGGTAACCTACAATGAGCAGTTCTTC.

The chain recombines TRBV2 with TRBJ2-7, with D uncertain. Germline CDR1 SNHLY, CDR2 FYNNEI. The CDR3 sequence is 14 residues long. Trimming removed 6 bases from V and 0 bases from J, with 12 bases in between. CDR3 sequence reads: CASRDSRSSYEQYF. The CDR3 DNA reads as TGTGCCAGCAGGGATAGCAGGAGCTCCTACGAGCAGTACTTC.

The chain has TRBV6-5 and TRBJ1-2; perhaps TRBD1 as D (5 bases). The CDR3 covers 14 residues. V was cut by 7 bases and J by 7 bases, with 19 bases left in between. Germline CDR1 reads MNHEY; CDR2 reads SVGAGI. CDR3 residues: CASIGGTESSGYTF. The DNA of the CDR3 is TGTGCCAGCATTGGTGGGACGGAGAGTAGTGGCTACACCTTC.

The chain employs TRBV27 and TRBJ1-2; 7 nucleotides agree with TRBD1. Germline trimming cut 7 bases from V and 5 bases from J; bases unmatched to any gene: 4. The CDR3 covers 12 residues. Germline V gives CDR1 MNHEY, CDR2 SMNVEV (reference sequence). The CDR3 sequence: CASKGAGYGYTF. The CDR3 nucleotides read TGTGCCAGCAAGGGGGCAGGTTATGGCTACACCTTC.

This clone was picked up one time. The rearrangement joins TRBV19 to TRBJ2-2, with TRBD2 identical over 7 bases. The CDR3 extends over 13 amino acids. J gave up 4 bases and V 6 bases, and 2 bases lay outside the gene matches. Germline values: CDR1 LNHDA, CDR2 SQIVND (reference sequence). The CDR3 loop is CASRTSSTGELFF. The CDR3 DNA follows: TGTGCCAGTAGGACTAGCTCCACCGGGGAGCTGTTTTTT.

This chain uses TRBV15 with TRBJ1-3, with 9 nucleotides matching TRBD1. V trimming: 6 bases; J trimming: 9 bases; junction bases outside the gene matches: 6. The CDR3 spans 13 residues. Germline-derived CDR1 and CDR2 are LNHNV and YYDKDF (reference sequence). CDR3 nucleotides: TGTGCCACCAGGCGGACAGGGGAGAGCACCATATATTTT. Amino acid sequence: CATRRTGESTIYF.

The chain uses TRBV11-3 and TRBJ2-7; D not resolved. Germline V gene sequence: CDR1 SGHNT, CDR2 YENEEA. The CDR3 consists of 13 residues. V lost 2 bases, J lost 3 bases, and 8 bases lay in between. The CDR3 bases are TGTGCCAGCAGCTTATACGGTGGCTACGAGCAGTACTTC. Its translation is CASSLYGGYEQYF.

CDR3 bases: TGTGCCAGCGAGGGGCTAATGAACACTGAAGCTTTCTTT. This codes for CASEGLMNTEAFF. The J gene is TRBJ1-1, the V gene TRBV28; possibly TRBD1 for D (5 bases). Germline-derived CDR1 and CDR2 are MDHEN and SYDVKM. The CDR3 has 13 residues. Trimming removed 8 bases at V and 0 bases at J, with 10 bases between. Filled out from reference TRBV28 and TRBJ1-1, the complete variable domain reads DVKVTQSSRYLVKRTGEKVFLECVQDMDHENMFWYRQDPGLGLRLIYFSYDVKMKEKGDIPEGYSVSREKKERFSLILESASTNQTSMYLCASEGLMNTEAFFGQGTRLTVV.

The chain uses TRBV11-3 and TRBJ2-3; 8 bases match TRBD2. J was trimmed by 5 bases and V by 5 bases; bases with no gene match: 15. There are 17 residues in the CDR3. Germline V gene lookup returns CDR1 SGHNT and CDR2 YENEEA. In nucleotides, the CDR3 is TGTGCCAGCAGCCCTCGCGGAACGGGAGGGCCCGGAGATACGCAGTATTTT. It translates to CASSPRGTGGPGDTQYF.

The rearrangement joins TRBV11-3 to TRBJ2-3; the match to TRBD2 covers 7 bases. The CDR3 is 17 residues long. Looked up from germline, CDR1 is SGHNT and CDR2 is YENEEA. J was trimmed by 1 base and V by 5 bases; bases with no gene match: 12. The CDR3 region is CASSPRFGEGGTDTQYF. CDR3 nucleotides: TGTGCCAGCAGCCCCCGTTTTGGGGAGGGAGGCACAGATACGCAGTATTTT.

The chain recombines TRBV7-9 with TRBJ2-1; D remains ambiguous. Germline lookup yields CDR1 SEHNR and CDR2 FQNEAQ (reference sequence). The CDR3 totals 16 residues. Trimming stripped 6 bases from V and 0 bases from J, with 15 bases between. The DNA for the CDR3 is TGTGCCAGCAGTTCCCTCGGGCGGAGCTCCTACAATGAGCAGTTCTTC. Its translation is CASSSLGRSSYNEQFF.

This sequence joins TRBV2 and TRBJ2-5; 7 bases fit TRBD2. The CDR3 has 14 residues. Germline CDR1 is SNHLY and CDR2 is FYNNEI. J was trimmed by 5 bases and V by 7 bases; bases with no gene match: 10. The chain's CDR3 is CASIPGGGLETQYF. DNA for the CDR3: TGTGCCAGCATCCCGGGAGGTGGATTGGAGACCCAGTACTTC.

This clone has just one count. The V call is TRBV11-2, the J call TRBJ2-7; D remains ambiguous. V was clipped by 3 bases and J by 0 bases, with 12 bases between them. The CDR3 totals 15 residues. Germline CDR1 SGHAT, CDR2 FQNNGV. The CDR3 loop is CASSFGPGGSYEQYF. The DNA of the CDR3 is TGTGCCAGCAGCTTTGGGCCCGGTGGCTCCTACGAGCAGTACTTC.

This sequence joins TRBV7-9 and TRBJ2-3; D is uncertain. The CDR3 covers 17 residues. Trimming removed 4 bases at V and 2 bases at J, with 19 bases between. Germline loops: CDR1 SEHNR, CDR2 FQNEAQ (reference sequence). The CDR3 sequence: CASSSTILLNFTDTQYF. The CDR3 DNA is TGTGCCAGCAGCTCTACTATCCTACTAAATTTCACAGATACGCAGTATTTT.

The chain links TRBV27 to TRBJ2-3; the D is unclear. Germline V CDR1 and CDR2: MNHEY, SMNVEV (reference sequence). V shed 0 bases and J shed 2 bases, with 18 bases lying between them. The CDR3 has 18 amino acids. As DNA, the CDR3 is TGTGCCAGCAGTTTATCTGGGGTGGTGGGCGGAATCACAGATACGCAGTATTTT. It encodes CASSLSGVVGGITDTQYF.

The rearrangement uses TRBV4-1 and TRBJ2-3, with a weak D call TRBD2 (5 bases). This CDR3 has 16 amino acids. CDR1 is MGHRA and CDR2 is YSYEKL in the germline V gene. The V end lost 1 base, the J end lost 4 bases, and 15 bases lay between the germline ends. CDR3 loop: CASSQGTWEFADTQYF. The CDR3 DNA reads as TGCGCCAGCAGCCAAGGCACGTGGGAGTTTGCAGATACGCAGTATTTT.

The genes are TRBV7-2 and TRBJ2-3, with D perhaps TRBD1 (5 bases). The germline gives CDR1 SGHTA, CDR2 FQGNSA. CDR3 length equals 14 residues. Trimming took off 4 bases at V and 3 bases at J, with 11 bases between the two ends. CDR3 residues: CASSYRQWTDTQYF. CDR3 coding DNA: TGTGCCAGCAGCTACAGGCAATGGACAGATACGCAGTATTTT.

The chain joins TRBV28 to TRBJ2-7; 13 bases agree with TRBD2. The CDR3 consists of 16 residues. V trimming: 7 bases; J trimming: 1 base; junction bases outside the gene matches: 7. The V gene's germline CDR1 is MDHEN and CDR2 SYDVKM. CDR3 in amino acids: CASTDAGLAGSYEQYF. CDR3 nucleotide sequence: TGTGCCAGCACGGATGCGGGACTAGCGGGGTCCTACGAGCAGTACTTC.

The genes are TRBV13 and TRBJ1-1; D call uncertain. The CDR3 covers 15 residues. The V gene's germline CDR1 is PRHDT and CDR2 FYEKMQ (reference sequence). V was cut by 3 bases and J by 1 base, with 12 bases left in between. The CDR3 DNA reads TGTGCCAGCAGCTTGAGACGGGAGGGGAACACTGAAGCTTTCTTT. It is translated as CASSLRREGNTEAFF.

J is TRBJ2-5 and V is TRBV5-4; a weak D match, TRBD1 (7 bases). Germline lookup yields CDR1 SGHNT and CDR2 YYREEE (reference sequence). The germline V and J ends were trimmed by 5 bases and 2 bases, with 16 bases remaining between them. This CDR3 comprises 15 residues. The CDR3 nucleotides read TGTGCCAGCAGACAGGGGACTGGGGTTCAAGAGACCCAGTACTTC. Translation: CASRQGTGVQETQYF.

This chain connects TRBV7-9 to TRBJ2-5, with 7 bases fitting TRBD1. The CDR3 contains 15 residues. V trimming: 4 bases; J trimming: 4 bases; junction bases outside the gene matches: 9. The germline V gene encodes CDR1 SEHNR and CDR2 FQNEAQ (reference sequence). The CDR3 reads CASSSYRGIAETQYF. In nucleotides, the CDR3 is TGTGCCAGCAGCTCTTACAGGGGAATCGCAGAGACCCAGTACTTC.

The sample holds one count of this clone. This chain connects TRBV21-1 to TRBJ2-7; TRBD1 is the table's D call and was not checked against the DNA. TRBV21-1 is a pseudogene locus. The CDR3 loop spans 13 amino acids. The CDR3 sequence: CASSKGQGVQQYF. CDR3 bases: TGTGCCAGCAGCAAAGGGCAGGGGGTACAGCAGTACTTC.

This clone appeared once. The V and J genes are TRBV30 and TRBJ1-4; D unresolved. The length of the CDR3 is 14 residues. Germline V lookup: CDR1 GTSNPN, CDR2 SVGIG (reference sequence). V dropped 2 bases and J dropped 5 bases, with 12 bases sitting between them. CDR3 sequence reads: CAWSLGISNEKLFF. Written as DNA, the CDR3 is TGTGCCTGGAGTTTAGGGATCTCGAATGAAAAACTGTTTTTT.

The rearrangement uses TRBV29-1 and TRBJ1-5, with a possible D match to TRBD1 (5 bases). CDR3 length: 15 amino acids. From germline, CDR1 is SQVTM and CDR2 ANQGSEA. Trimming removed 1 base from V and 3 bases from J, with 13 bases in between. The CDR3 bases are TGCAGCGTTGAAGGGGACGGAAAGGACAATCAGCCCCAGCATTTT. It specifies CSVEGDGKDNQPQHF.

The CDR3 reads CAWSIWTGVTYEQYF. The CDR3 DNA is TGTGCCTGGAGTATCTGGACAGGGGTTACCTACGAGCAGTACTTC. V is TRBV30 and J is TRBJ2-7, with TRBD1 matching over 9 bases. CDR3 size: 15 residues. The ends lost 2 bases at V and 2 bases at J; junction bases unmatched: 7. The germline V gene has CDR1 GTSNPN and CDR2 SVGIG (reference sequence).

This chain connects TRBV7-9 to TRBJ2-1; TRBD2 matches at 7 bases. The junction had 15 bases not matched to a gene; V was cut back by 2 bases and J by 5 bases. The CDR3 is 18 amino acids. Germline loops: CDR1 SEHNR, CDR2 FQNEAQ (reference sequence). The CDR3 reads CASSLPLRLARNNNEQFF. The CDR3 DNA sequence: TGTGCCAGCAGCTTACCCTTGCGACTAGCCCGAAATAACAATGAGCAGTTCTTC.

V gene TRBV19 combines with J gene TRBJ2-7, with 8 bases matching TRBD1. With V trimmed by 3 bases and J by 3 bases, 13 bases remained unmatched. Germline values: CDR1 LNHDA, CDR2 SQIVND (reference sequence). This CDR3 region has 17 residues. CDR3 sequence (DNA): TGTGCCAGTAGTATGTGGTCCAGGGGGCTTCACAACTACGAGCAGTACTTC. Translated, it gives CASSMWSRGLHNYEQYF.

This chain links TRBV28 with TRBJ2-1; unclear D gene. CDR3 length equals 13 residues. CDR1 MDHEN and CDR2 SYDVKM come from the germline V gene. V was shortened by 7 bases and J by 5 bases, with 12 bases between the two germline ends. In DNA, the CDR3 is TGTGCCAGCACCCGATTGGTAGACAATGAGCAGTTCTTC. Protein product: CASTRLVDNEQFF.

This chain links TRBV10-3 with TRBJ2-3, with D tentatively TRBD2 (6 bases). This CDR3 region has 14 residues. The germline V gene has CDR1 ENHRY and CDR2 SYGVKD. The V end lost 3 bases, the J end lost 4 bases, and 11 bases lay between the germline ends. The CDR3: CAISDGSVADTQYF. Written as DNA, the CDR3 is TGTGCCATCAGTGACGGGAGCGTCGCAGATACGCAGTATTTT.

This rearrangement joins TRBV29-1 to TRBJ2-7, with 9 positions matching TRBD1. J lost 4 bases, V lost 2 bases, and 15 bases had no gene match. The CDR3 loop spans 17 amino acids. Germline V gene lookup returns CDR1 SQVTM and CDR2 ANQGSEA. The DNA of the CDR3 is TGCAGCGTTGAATCGGGAAGCGACCGGGACAGGGAGTACGAGCAGTACTTC. Protein product: CSVESGSDRDREYEQYF.